The rows below give T cell receptor beta chains drawn from one sample of a study of molecular identifiers for immune sequencing clone quantification. TCRdb re-derived calls from the PCR reads in MiXCR, one entry per CDR3 protein. Here the sample spans about 100,000 distinct CDR3 sequences, roughly a third being singletons. The specimen was naive CD8+ T cells from blood, with Jurkat cell RNA spiked in. The receptors were gathered from a human donor in good health. Some libraries in this study had Jurkat cell RNA spiked in. The CDR3 runs from the conserved cysteine through the conserved F or W. Each record gives: D gene, V gene, J gene, clone size, CDR3 DNA, CDR3 protein. A D gene is named only where the DNA matches it firmly. Some rows mark clone size as missing; the rest say once, few, many or name a class of expanded clone.

NA	TRBV7-9	TRBJ2-2	many	TGTGCCAGCAGCTTAAAGCAAGCCGGGGAGCTGTTTTTT	CASSLKQAGELFF
NA	TRBV7-9	TRBJ2-3	many	TGTGCCAGCAGCTCCAGGACCGGCTCAGATACGCAGTATTTT	CASSSRTGSDTQYF
NA	TRBV4-3	TRBJ1-4	many	TGCGCCAGCAGCCAAAGGGGGGGCGGTAATGAAAAACTGTTTTTT	CASSQRGGGNEKLFF
NA	TRBV4-3	TRBJ2-6	NA	TGCGCCAGCAGCCAACCTACCCCTGGGGCCAACGTCCTGACTTTC	CASSQPTPGANVLTF
TRBD1	TRBV7-4	TRBJ1-3	NA	TGTGCCAGCAGCCGCCCCAGGGGGCCTGGAAACACCATATATTTT	CASSRPRGPGNTIYF
NA	TRBV14	TRBJ2-2	NA	TGTGCCAGCAGCCCTGACCCCCTGGGCACCGGGGAGCTGTTTTTT	CASSPDPLGTGELFF
NA	TRBV20-1	TRBJ2-5	few	TGCAGTGCTCCCTTTGGTCAAGCCCAAGTAATCCAAGAGACCCAGTACTTC	CSAPFGQAQVIQETQYF
NA	TRBV7-2	TRBJ2-2	few	TGTGCCAGCAGCCTTACCTACACCGGGGAGCTGTTTTTT	CASSLTYTGELFF
NA	TRBV4-3	TRBJ2-5	NA	TGCGCCAGCAGCCAAGATGACAGGATCTCGGAGCCCCAGTACTTC	CASSQDDRISEPQYF
NA	TRBV7-9	TRBJ2-4	many	TGTGCCAGCAGCCCTTCAAACGAAAACATTCAGTACTTC	CASSPSNENIQYF
TRBD1	TRBV19	TRBJ1-5	NA	TGTGCCAGTTGGGTTTCGGACAGGAGCAATCAGCCCCAGCATTTT	CASWVSDRSNQPQHF
NA	TRBV6-2/TRBV6-3	TRBJ1-5	NA	TGTGCCAGCAGTAAACCGGGACGGAAGCAGCCCCAGCATTTT	CASSKPGRKQPQHF
NA	TRBV4-1	TRBJ1-5	many	TGCGCCAGCAGCCATGTGGACAGTTTCTATCAGCCCCAGCATTTT	CASSHVDSFYQPQHF
NA	TRBV23-1	TRBJ2-3	few	TGCGCCAGCAGTCAATCCCGGGGGGCGCACCTAAGAGCAGATACGCAGTATTTT	CASSQSRGAHLRADTQYF
TRBD2	TRBV20-1	TRBJ2-1	NA	TGCAGTGCTACGCCCCCAGAGCGGGAGCGACTCAATGAGCAGTTCTTC	CSATPPERERLNEQFF
NA	TRBV4-2	TRBJ2-5	NA	TGTGCCAGCAGCCAAGATCCGGGGTCGGAGACCCAGTACTTC	CASSQDPGSETQYF
NA	TRBV7-9	TRBJ2-1	NA	TGTGCCAGCAGTCATACAGGGAGGGGGGCCTACAATGAGCAGTTCTTC	CASSHTGRGAYNEQFF
NA	TRBV7-2	TRBJ2-7	few	TGTGCCAGCAGCCAGGGTTTCCGGGAGTATCCCCCGGGCGAGCAGTACTTC	CASSQGFREYPPGEQYF
NA	TRBV4-3	TRBJ2-1	NA	TGCGCCAGCAGCCAAGCTGCCCTCGATGGCAATGAGCAGTTCTTC	CASSQAALDGNEQFF
TRBD1	TRBV14	TRBJ1-1	NA	TGTGCCAGCAGCTACGACAGGGGATGGAACACTGAAGCTTTCTTT	CASSYDRGWNTEAFF
NA	TRBV4-1	TRBJ2-6	NA	TGCGCCAGCAGCCAATTCTGGCTCCTCCGTTCGGGGGCCAACGTCCTGACTTTC	CASSQFWLLRSGANVLTF
NA	TRBV7-9	TRBJ1-4	NA	TGTGCCAGCAGCTTAGACAGGGCGCCCGGAAAACTGTTTTTT	CASSLDRAPGKLFF
NA	TRBV27	TRBJ2-7	NA	TGTGCCAGCAGTTTTGGGGGGTTAGTCTACGAGCAGTACTTC	CASSFGGLVYEQYF
TRBD1	TRBV4-2	TRBJ2-2	many	TGTGCCAGCGCTACAGGGGAGTACACCGGGGAGCTGTTTTTT	CASATGEYTGELFF
TRBD2	TRBV4-2	TRBJ2-1	few	TGTGCCAGCACCCCATCAGCGGGGCTCTACAATGAGCAGTTCTTC	CASTPSAGLYNEQFF
NA	TRBV4-2	TRBJ2-2	once	TGTGCCAGCAGCCAATGGCAGACATCCCCCGGGGAGCTGTTTTTT	CASSQWQTSPGELFF
TRBD1	TRBV11-2	TRBJ2-1	NA	TGTGCCAGCAGCTTAGAATGGACAGGGTACGGTGAGCAGTTCTTC	CASSLEWTGYGEQFF
NA	TRBV7-9	TRBJ2-6	many	TGTGCCAGCAGCCCCCTCGTCCTGACTTTC	CASSPLVLTF
TRBD2	TRBV4-3	TRBJ2-7	NA	TGCGCCAGCAGCCAGGGACTAGCGGCTAACTACGAGCAGTACTTC	CASSQGLAANYEQYF
TRBD1	TRBV27	TRBJ1-1	few	TGTGCCAGCAGTCCCGCCCCAGGGGGCAGGACTGAAGCTTTCTTT	CASSPAPGGRTEAFF
NA	TRBV3-1	TRBJ2-2	NA	TGTGCCAGCAGCCCACAGGGGAACACCGGGGAGCTGTTTTTT	CASSPQGNTGELFF
NA	TRBV29-1	TRBJ2-1	NA	TGCAGCGCCCAGGGTGGCGAGCAGTTCTTC	CSAQGGEQFF